This is a list of T cell receptor beta chains from one sample in a study of T cell repertoires in aging, cancer and after chemotherapy. TCRdb re-derived calls from the multiplex PCR reads in MiXCR, one entry per CDR3 protein. The data show over 4,000 distinct CDR3 sequences, around 39% seen once. The sample consisted of blood. Receptors originate from a human donor with a blood cancer. Each CDR3 is given with its conserved first and last residue. A D gene is named only where the DNA matches it firmly. Clone size is shown for a subset of rows, as once, few, many or a class of expanded clone.

NA	TRBJ2-2	TRBV11-1	medium-sized	CASSWKGPGELFF	TGTGCCAGCAGCTGGAAAGGCCCCGGGGAGCTGTTTTTT
NA	TRBJ2-7	TRBV29-1	large	CSVDGGAAYEQYF	TGCAGCGTTGATGGCGGTGCGGCCTACGAGCAGTACTTC
TRBD1	TRBJ2-1	TRBV19	large	CASSMGQSIYNEQFF	TGTGCCAGTAGTATGGGACAGAGTATCTACAATGAGCAGTTCTTC
TRBD2	TRBJ2-1	TRBV6-5	NA	CASSLSGSRGVGNEQFF	TGTGCCAGCAGTCTTAGCGGGAGTCGGGGGGTGGGGAATGAGCAGTTCTTC
NA	TRBJ1-4	TRBV6-5	NA	CASSMDTANEKLFF	TGTGCCAGCAGCATGGACACCGCTAATGAAAAACTGTTTTTT
TRBD2	TRBJ2-1	TRBV6-5	few	CASSPSGRAGEQFF	TGTGCCAGCAGCCCTAGCGGGAGGGCCGGTGAGCAGTTCTTC
TRBD2	TRBJ2-1	TRBV6-5	once	CASRGTSGKNEQFF	TGTGCCAGCAGGGGGACTAGCGGGAAAAATGAGCAGTTCTTC
TRBD2	TRBJ2-5	TRBV18	NA	CASSPPSGTGETQYF	TGTGCCAGCTCACCACCTAGCGGGACGGGAGAGACCCAGTACTTC
NA	TRBJ2-6	TRBV19	large	CASSGTGRSGANVLTF	TGTGCCAGTAGTGGAACAGGCCGCTCTGGGGCCAACGTCCTGACTTTC
TRBD2	TRBJ2-3	TRBV5-1	NA	CASSSAAHSGRNADTQYF	TGCGCCAGCAGCTCGGCGGCACATAGCGGGAGGAACGCAGATACGCAGTATTTT
NA	TRBJ1-4	TRBV29-1	medium-sized	CSVEDPRPGEKLFF	TGCAGCGTTGAAGATCCCCGGCCGGGAGAAAAACTGTTTTTT
TRBD2	TRBJ2-1	TRBV6-5	medium-sized	CASRGLAGPRYNEQFF	TGTGCCAGCAGAGGACTAGCGGGGCCCAGGTACAATGAGCAGTTCTTC
NA	TRBJ2-5	TRBV27	NA	CASSPPSVTGETQYF	TGTGCCAGCTCACCACCTAGCGTGACGGGAGAGACCCAGTACTTC
TRBD1	TRBJ2-2	TRBV5-6	few	CASSLDRQGLFGELFF	TGTGCCAGCAGCCTAGACCGACAGGGGTTGTTCGGGGAGCTGTTTTTT
NA	TRBJ1-6	TRBV30	few	CAWRDSRNSPLHF	TGTGCCTGGAGGGACAGCAGGAATTCACCCCTCCACTTT
NA	TRBJ1-1	TRBV19	NA	CASSPDRQGTLNTEAFF	TGTGCCAGTAGTCCGGACAGACAAGGAACCCTTAACACTGAAGCTTTCTTT
TRBD2	TRBJ2-2	TRBV7-6	NA	CASSSRRGGTGELFF	TGTGCCAGCAGCTCCAGGCGGGGGGGGACCGGGGAGCTGTTTTTT
TRBD2	TRBJ2-5	TRBV11-1	once	CASSLVAGGGGTQYF	TGTGCCAGCAGCTTAGTAGCGGGAGGGGGAGGAACCCAGTACTTC
TRBD2	TRBJ2-2	TRBV19	once	CASSLTSGRSMMAGELFF	TGTGCCAGTAGTTTAACTAGCGGGAGGTCCATGATGGCCGGGGAGCTGTTTTTT
NA	TRBJ1-1	TRBV11-1	few	CASRRERGTEAFF	TGTGCCAGCCGGAGGGAGAGGGGCACTGAAGCTTTCTTT
NA	TRBJ2-1	TRBV6-2/TRBV6-3	few	CASSLGGTGRHNEQFF	TGTGCCAGCAGCCTTGGAGGGACGGGGCGCCACAATGAGCAGTTCTTC
TRBD2	TRBJ2-2	TRBV6-5	NA	CASSSGLAGNTGELFF	TGTGCCAGCAGTTCCGGACTAGCGGGGAACACCGGGGAGCTGTTTTTT
TRBD1	TRBJ1-1	TRBV7-6	few	CASSLAQGGGTEAFF	TGTGCCAGCAGCTTAGCGCAGGGGGGAGGCACTGAAGCTTTCTTT
NA	TRBJ1-1	TRBV6-1	NA	CASSGQVIGGGTEAFF	TGTGCCAGCAGTGGTCAAGTGATCGGGGGGGGAACTGAAGCTTTCTTT
TRBD2	TRBJ2-1	TRBV30	NA	CASYPTLAGVNEQFF	TGTGCCTCCTATCCGACTCTAGCGGGAGTTAATGAGCAGTTCTTC
NA	TRBJ1-2	TRBV30	few	CAWTRTAINYGYTF	TGTGCCTGGACTAGGACAGCTATTAACTATGGCTACACCTTC
NA	TRBJ2-6	TRBV6-5	medium-sized	CASRSGANVLTF	TGTGCCAGCCGGTCTGGGGCCAACGTCCTGACTTTC
NA	TRBJ1-2	TRBV7-6	NA	CASSPLGQTVASVGYTF	TGTGCCAGCAGCCCTTTGGGGCAGACCGTTGCTTCTGTTGGCTACACCTTC
NA	TRBJ2-3	TRBV7-2	few	CASSLTGLTTDTQYF	TGTGCCAGCAGCTTGACGGGACTCACCACAGATACGCAGTATTTT
NA	TRBJ2-7	TRBV5-4	NA	CASSQEAYEQYF	TGTGCCAGCAGCCAGGAAGCCTACGAGCAGTACTTC
NA	TRBJ2-5	TRBV30	NA	CAWSKGTSLETQYF	TGTGCCTGGAGTAAGGGTACCTCCTTAGAGACCCAGTACTTC
NA	TRBJ2-1	TRBV7-6	medium-sized	CASSLITGVFNEQFF	TGTGCCAGCAGCTTAATTACGGGAGTCTTTAATGAGCAGTTCTTC
TRBD2	TRBJ2-1	TRBV12-3/TRBV12-4	NA	CASSLPSGLAGGPESYNEQFF	TGTGCCAGCAGCCTTCCGTCGGGACTAGCGGGAGGACCCGAATCCTACAATGAGCAGTTCTTC
NA	TRBJ1-2	TRBV29-1	medium-sized	CSVLDKSLGYTF	TGCAGCGTTCTGGACAAATCGCTTGGCTACACCTTC
NA	TRBJ1-1	TRBV5-6	NA	CASSRDMWTEAFF	TGTGCCAGCAGCCGGGACATGTGGACTGAAGCTTTCTTT
TRBD2	TRBJ2-5	TRBV12-3/TRBV12-4	NA	CASTGLAGETQYF	TGTGCCAGCACGGGACTAGCGGGAGAGACCCAGTACTTC
TRBD2	TRBJ2-2	TRBV18	medium-sized	CASCRLAGDTGELFF	TGTGCCAGCTGCCGACTAGCGGGCGACACCGGGGAGCTGTTTTTT
TRBD2	TRBJ2-7	TRBV12-3/TRBV12-4	NA	CASSLWTSGISYEQYF	TGTGCCAGCAGTTTATGGACTAGCGGGATTTCCTACGAGCAGTACTTC
TRBD1	TRBJ1-4	TRBV29-1	large	CSATDRGKLFF	TGCAGCGCGACGGACAGGGGAAAACTGTTTTTT
NA	TRBJ2-1	TRBV6-6	few	CASSLAPQQGMQFF	TGTGCCAGCAGCCTCGCGCCCCAACAGGGAATGCAGTTCTTC
NA	TRBJ2-3	TRBV19	medium-sized	CASRAGSVKDTQYF	TGTGCCAGTAGGGCTGGTAGCGTTAAAGATACGCAGTATTTT
NA	TRBJ2-7	TRBV6-5	once	CASRGSGGYSYEQYF	TGTGCCAGCAGGGGTAGCGGAGGTTACTCCTACGAGCAGTACTTC
NA	TRBJ2-3	TRBV10-1	NA	CASSESGRPTDTQYF	TGCGCCAGCAGTGAGTCAGGACGGCCCACAGATACGCAGTATTTT
NA	TRBJ2-2	TRBV6-6	medium-sized	CASRLGQLTGELFF	TGTGCCAGCAGACTCGGACAGCTAACCGGGGAGCTGTTTTTT
NA	TRBJ2-1	TRBV15	few	CATSRSSLVYNEQFF	TGTGCCACCAGCAGATCTTCTTTGGTCTACAATGAGCAGTTCTTC
TRBD1	TRBJ2-7	TRBV27	few	CASRLRTGGYEQYF	TGTGCCAGTCGGCTCAGGACAGGGGGTTACGAGCAGTACTTC
TRBD2	TRBJ2-1	TRBV10-1	NA	CASSEVTSARLNEQFF	TGCGCCAGCAGTGAGGTAACTAGCGCTCGGTTGAATGAGCAGTTCTTC
TRBD2	TRBJ2-1	TRBV19	large	CASSITSAHNEQFF	TGTGCCAGTAGTATTACTAGCGCCCACAATGAGCAGTTCTTC
TRBD1	TRBJ1-2	TRBV15	few	CATSRPPGQGNYGYTF	TGTGCCACCAGCAGACCCCCGGGACAGGGGAACTATGGCTACACCTTC